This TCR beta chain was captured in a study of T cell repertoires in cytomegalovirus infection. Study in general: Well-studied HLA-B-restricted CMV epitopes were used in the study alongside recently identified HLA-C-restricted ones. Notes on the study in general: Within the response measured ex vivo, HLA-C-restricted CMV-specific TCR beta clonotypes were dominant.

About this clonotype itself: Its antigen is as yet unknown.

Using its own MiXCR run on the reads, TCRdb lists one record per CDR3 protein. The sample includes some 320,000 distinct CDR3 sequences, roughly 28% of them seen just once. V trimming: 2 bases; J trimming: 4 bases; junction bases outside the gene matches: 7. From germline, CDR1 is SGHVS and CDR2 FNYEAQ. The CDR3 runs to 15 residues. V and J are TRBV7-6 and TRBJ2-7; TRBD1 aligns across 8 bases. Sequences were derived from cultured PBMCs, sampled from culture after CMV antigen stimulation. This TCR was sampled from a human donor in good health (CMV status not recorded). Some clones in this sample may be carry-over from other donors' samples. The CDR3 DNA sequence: TGTGCCAGCAGCTTAACCGACAGGGGCCCGTACGAGCAGTACTTC. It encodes CASSLTDRGPYEQYF.